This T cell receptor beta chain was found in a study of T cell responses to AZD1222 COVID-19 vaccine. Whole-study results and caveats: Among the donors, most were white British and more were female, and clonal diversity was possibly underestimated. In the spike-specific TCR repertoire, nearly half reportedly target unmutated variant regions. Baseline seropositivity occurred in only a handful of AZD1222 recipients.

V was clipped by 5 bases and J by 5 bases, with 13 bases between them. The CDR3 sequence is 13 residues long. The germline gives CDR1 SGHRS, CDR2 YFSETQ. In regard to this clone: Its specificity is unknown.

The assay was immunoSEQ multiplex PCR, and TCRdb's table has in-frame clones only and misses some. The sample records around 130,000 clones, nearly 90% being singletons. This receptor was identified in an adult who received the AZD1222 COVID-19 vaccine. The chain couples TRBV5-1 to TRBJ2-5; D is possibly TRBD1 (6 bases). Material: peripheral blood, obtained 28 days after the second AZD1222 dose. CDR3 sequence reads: CASSPGDGETQYF. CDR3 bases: TGCGCCAGCAGTCCAGGGGACGGGGAGACCCAGTACTTC. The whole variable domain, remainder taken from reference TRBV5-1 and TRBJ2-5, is KAGVTQTPRYLIKTRGQQVTLSCSPISGHRSVSWYQQTPGQGLQFLFEYFSETQRNKGNFPGRFSGRQFSNSRSEMNVSTLELGDSALYLCASSPGDGETQYFGPGTRLLVL.